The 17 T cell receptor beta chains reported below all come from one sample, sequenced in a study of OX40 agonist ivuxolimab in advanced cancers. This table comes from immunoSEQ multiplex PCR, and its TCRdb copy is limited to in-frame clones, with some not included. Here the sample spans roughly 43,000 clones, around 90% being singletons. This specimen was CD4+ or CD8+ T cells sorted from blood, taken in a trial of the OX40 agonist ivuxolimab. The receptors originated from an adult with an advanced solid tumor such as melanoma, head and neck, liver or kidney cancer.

The DNA of the CDR3 is TGTGCCAGCAGTCCCAGGGGGTTCATTTACGAGCAGTACGTC. Amino acid sequence: CASSPRGFIYEQYV. The genes are TRBV28 and TRBJ2-7; 7 positions agree with TRBD1. Trimming removed 5 bases from V and 4 bases from J; junction bases left unmatched: 8. The CDR3 runs to 14 residues. CDR1 MDHEN and CDR2 SYDVKM come from the germline V gene.

DNA for the CDR3: TGTGCCACCAGCAGAGACGACCGACAGGGCGGTGAAAAACTGTTTTTT. Amino acids: CATSRDDRQGGEKLFF. This chain joins TRBV15 and TRBJ1-4, with 7 bases fitting TRBD1. After removal of 0 bases from V and 7 bases from J, the junction contained 8 bases not matched to a gene. From germline, CDR1 is LNHNV and CDR2 YYDKDF (reference sequence). The CDR3 loop spans 16 amino acids.

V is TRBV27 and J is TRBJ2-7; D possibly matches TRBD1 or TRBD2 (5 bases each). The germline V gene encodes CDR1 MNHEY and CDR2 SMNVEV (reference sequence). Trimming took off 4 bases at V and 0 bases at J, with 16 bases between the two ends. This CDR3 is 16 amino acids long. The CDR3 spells CASSSLRGTDSYEQYF. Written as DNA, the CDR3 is TGTGCCAGCAGTTCCCTGAGGGGAACAGACTCCTACGAGCAGTACTTC.

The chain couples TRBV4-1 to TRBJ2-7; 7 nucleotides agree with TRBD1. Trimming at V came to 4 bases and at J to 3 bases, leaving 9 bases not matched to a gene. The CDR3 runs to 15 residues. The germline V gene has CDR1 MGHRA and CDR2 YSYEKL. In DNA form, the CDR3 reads TGCGCCAGCAGCCCGGTACAGGGGCTTTACTACGAGCAGTACTTC. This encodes CASSPVQGLYYEQYF.

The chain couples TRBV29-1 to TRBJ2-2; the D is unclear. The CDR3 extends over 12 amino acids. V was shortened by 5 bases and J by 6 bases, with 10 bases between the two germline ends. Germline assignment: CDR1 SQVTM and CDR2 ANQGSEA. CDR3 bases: TGCAGCGTTTACCAGGAGTCCGGGGAGCTGTTTTTT. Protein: CSVYQESGELFF.

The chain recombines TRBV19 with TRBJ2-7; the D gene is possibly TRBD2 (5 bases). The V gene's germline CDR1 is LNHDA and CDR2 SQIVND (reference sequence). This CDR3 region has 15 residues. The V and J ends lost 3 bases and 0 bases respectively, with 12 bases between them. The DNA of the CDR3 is TGTGCCAGTAGTATCCCCGGACGGGACTCCTACGAGCAGTACTTC. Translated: CASSIPGRDSYEQYF. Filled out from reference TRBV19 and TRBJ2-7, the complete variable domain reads DGGITQSPKYLFRKEGQNVTLSCEQNLNHDAMYWYRQDPGQGLRLIYYSQIVNDFQKGDIAEGYSVSREKKESFPLTVTSAQKNPTAFYLCASSIPGRDSYEQYFGPGTRLTVT.

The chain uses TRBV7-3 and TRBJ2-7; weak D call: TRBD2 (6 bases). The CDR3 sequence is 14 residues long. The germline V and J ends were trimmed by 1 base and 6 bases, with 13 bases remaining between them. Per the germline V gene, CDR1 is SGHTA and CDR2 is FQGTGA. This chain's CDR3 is CASSLNGEVGEQYF. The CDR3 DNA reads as TGTGCCAGCAGCTTAAACGGGGAGGTTGGCGAGCAGTACTTC.

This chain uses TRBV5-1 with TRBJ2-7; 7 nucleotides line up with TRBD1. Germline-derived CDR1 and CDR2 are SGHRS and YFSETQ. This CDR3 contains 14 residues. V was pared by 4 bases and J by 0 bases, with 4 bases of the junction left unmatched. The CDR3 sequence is CASSTGQFSYEQYF. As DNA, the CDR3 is TGCGCCAGCAGCACGGGACAGTTCTCCTACGAGCAGTACTTC.

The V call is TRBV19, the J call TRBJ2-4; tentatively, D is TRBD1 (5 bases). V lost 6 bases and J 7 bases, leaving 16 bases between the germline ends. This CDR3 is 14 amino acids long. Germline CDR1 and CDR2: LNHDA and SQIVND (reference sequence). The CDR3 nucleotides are TGTGCCAGTAGCCCAGGGTTTAATTGGAACATTCAGTACTTC. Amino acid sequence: CASSPGFNWNIQYF.

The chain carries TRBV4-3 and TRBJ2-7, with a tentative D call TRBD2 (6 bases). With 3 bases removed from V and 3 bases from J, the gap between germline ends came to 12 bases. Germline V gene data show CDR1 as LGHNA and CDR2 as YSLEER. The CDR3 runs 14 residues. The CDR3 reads CASSQGLTFYEQYF. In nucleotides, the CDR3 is TGCGCCAGCAGCCAGGGACTTACATTCTACGAGCAGTACTTC.

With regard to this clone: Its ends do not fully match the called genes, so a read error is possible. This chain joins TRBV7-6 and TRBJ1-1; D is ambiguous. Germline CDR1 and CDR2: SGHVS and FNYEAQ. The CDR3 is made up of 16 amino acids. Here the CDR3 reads CASSLVRQTMNTEAFF. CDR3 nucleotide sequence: TGTGCCAGCAGCTTAGTGCGGCAGACCATGAACACTGAAGCCTTCTTT.

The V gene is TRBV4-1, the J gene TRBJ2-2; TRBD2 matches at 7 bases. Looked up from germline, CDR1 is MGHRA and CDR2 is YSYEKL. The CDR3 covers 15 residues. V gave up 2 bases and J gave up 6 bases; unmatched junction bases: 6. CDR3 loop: CASSQLAGVAGELFF. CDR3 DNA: TGCGCCAGCAGCCAATTGGCGGGGGTGGCCGGGGAGCTGTTTTTT.

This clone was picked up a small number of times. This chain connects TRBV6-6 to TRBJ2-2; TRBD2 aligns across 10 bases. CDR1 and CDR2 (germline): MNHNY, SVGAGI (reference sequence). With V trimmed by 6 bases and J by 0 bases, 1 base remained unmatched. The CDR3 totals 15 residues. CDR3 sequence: CASSGLAANTGELFF. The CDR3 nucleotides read TGTGCCAGCAGCGGACTAGCGGCGAACACCGGGGAGCTGTTTTTT.

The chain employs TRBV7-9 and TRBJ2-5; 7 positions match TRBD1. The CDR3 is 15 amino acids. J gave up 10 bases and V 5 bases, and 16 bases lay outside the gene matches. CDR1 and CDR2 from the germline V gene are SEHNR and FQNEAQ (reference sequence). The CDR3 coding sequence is TGTGCCAGCAGCCCAGATCCGGGTTCAGGGGGTGGCCAGTACTTC. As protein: CASSPDPGSGGGQYF.

The CDR3 sequence is CASSRGGANTGELFF. In nucleotides, the CDR3 is TGTGCCAGCAGTCGCGGGGGGGCTAACACCGGGGAGCTGTTTTTT. The V gene is TRBV6-5, the J gene TRBJ2-2; 9 nucleotides match TRBD2. This CDR3 contains 15 residues. J lost 2 bases, V lost 5 bases, and 3 bases had no gene match. Germline V gene lookup returns CDR1 MNHEY and CDR2 SVGAGI.

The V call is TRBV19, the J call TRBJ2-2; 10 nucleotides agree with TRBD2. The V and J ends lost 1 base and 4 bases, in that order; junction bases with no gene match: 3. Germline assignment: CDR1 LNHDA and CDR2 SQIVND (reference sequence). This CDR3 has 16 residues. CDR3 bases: TGTGCCAGTAGTATAGGCCTAGCGGGAGCCACCGGGGAGCTGTTTTTT. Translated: CASSIGLAGATGELFF.

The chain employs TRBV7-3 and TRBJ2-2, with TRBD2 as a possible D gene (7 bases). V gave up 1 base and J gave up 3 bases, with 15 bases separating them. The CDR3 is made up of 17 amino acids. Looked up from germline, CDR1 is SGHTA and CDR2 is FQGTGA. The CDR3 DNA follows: TGTGCCAGCAGCTTAATCGGGGGGCTGGAGGACACCGGGGAGCTGTTTTTT. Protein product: CASSLIGGLEDTGELFF.